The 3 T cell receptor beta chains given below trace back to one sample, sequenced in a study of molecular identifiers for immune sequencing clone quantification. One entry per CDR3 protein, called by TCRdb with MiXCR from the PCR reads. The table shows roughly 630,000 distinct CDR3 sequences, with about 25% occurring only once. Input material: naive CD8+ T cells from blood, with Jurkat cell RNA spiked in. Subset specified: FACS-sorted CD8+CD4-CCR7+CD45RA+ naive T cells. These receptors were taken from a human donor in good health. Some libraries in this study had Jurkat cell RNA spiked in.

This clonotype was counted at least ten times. The CDR3 DNA sequence: TGTGCCAGCAGTGAATACCCCGACGGTGCCTCCTACAATGAGCAGTTCTTC. It translates to CASSEYPDGASYNEQFF. This chain links TRBV25-1 with TRBJ2-1; no reliable D call. The germline V gene has CDR1 MGHDK and CDR2 SYGVNS. CDR3 length: 17 amino acids. The ends were cut back, 0 bases at V and 0 bases at J, with 12 bases in the middle.

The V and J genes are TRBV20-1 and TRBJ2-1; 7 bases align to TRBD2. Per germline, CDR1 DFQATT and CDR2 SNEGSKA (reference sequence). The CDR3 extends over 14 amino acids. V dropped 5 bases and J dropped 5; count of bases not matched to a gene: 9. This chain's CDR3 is CSASDRDYHNEQFF. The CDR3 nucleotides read TGCAGTGCTTCAGACCGGGACTACCACAATGAGCAGTTCTTC.

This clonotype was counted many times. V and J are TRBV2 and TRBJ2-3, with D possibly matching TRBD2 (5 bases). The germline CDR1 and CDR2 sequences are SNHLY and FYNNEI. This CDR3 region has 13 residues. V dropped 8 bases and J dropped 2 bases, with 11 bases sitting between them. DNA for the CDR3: TGTGCCAGCCTGGGAGCCCCCACAGATACGCAGTATTTT. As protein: CASLGAPTDTQYF.